Shown below are 19 T cell receptor beta chains from a single sample sequenced in a study of blood T cell repertoires in COVID-19. The table came from immunoSEQ multiplex PCR; TCRdb's copy has only in-frame clones and leaves some out. The repertoire holds 290,000 or so clones, with roughly 80% as singletons. Sequencing was carried out using PBMCs or T cells enriched from blood (not recorded which). These TCRs come from a man in his forties or fifties who had been exposed to COVID-19.

This clone is a singleton in its sample. The chain recombines TRBV11-3 with TRBJ2-1; D not certain. The length of the CDR3 is 13 residues. V lost 3 bases, J lost 10 bases, and 13 bases lay in between. Germline V gene data show CDR1 as SGHNT and CDR2 as YENEEA. CDR3 coding DNA: TGTGCCAGCAGCTTTGGGCGCAACCACGAGCAGTTCTTC. Amino acid sequence: CASSFGRNHEQFF.

This chain joins TRBV12-3 or TRBV12-4 and TRBJ2-7; D may be TRBD2 (5 bases). The CDR3 has 11 residues. V dropped 4 bases and J dropped 6 bases, with 7 bases sitting between them. The CDR3 DNA sequence: TGTGCCAGCAGTTCGGGATTCGAGCAGTACTTC. Translation: CASSSGFEQYF.

The chain uses TRBV5-3 and TRBJ1-6; D is ambiguous. TRBV5-3 counts as an open reading frame of uncertain function. The CDR3 covers 13 residues. Trimming left V 5 bases short and J 5 bases short, with 8 bases between. The CDR3 is CARRQRHNSPLHF. CDR3 in DNA: TGTGCCAGAAGGCAGAGGCATAATTCACCCCTCCACTTT.

The chain employs TRBV21-1 and TRBJ2-7; TRBD2 is the table's D call and was not checked against the DNA. TRBV21-1 is an annotated pseudogene. This CDR3 spans 19 amino acids. CDR3 amino acids: CASRSPLVVGRHLSYEQYF. In nucleotides, the CDR3 is TGTGCCAGCAGGAGCCCCCTTGTGGTCGGGAGGCATTTATCCTACGAGCAGTACTTC.

The V gene is TRBV5-1, the J gene TRBJ2-7; 12 nucleotides line up with TRBD1. CDR1 and CDR2 (germline): SGHRS, YFSETQ. V shed 8 bases and J 3 bases; nucleotides not matched to a gene: 15. CDR3 length: 17 amino acids. The CDR3 here is CASSMWDRGREDYEQYF. The CDR3 nucleotides are TGCGCCAGTTCGATGTGGGACAGGGGGCGCGAGGACTACGAGCAGTACTTC.

The chain uses TRBV6-6 and TRBJ2-1; 14 positions agree with TRBD2. The CDR3 has 16 amino acids. Germline trimming cut 5 bases from V and 7 bases from J; bases unmatched to any gene: 7. CDR1 MNHNY and CDR2 SVGAGI come from the germline V gene (reference sequence). CDR3 residues: CASSPGTSGRINEQFF. CDR3 bases: TGTGCCAGCAGTCCCGGGACTAGCGGGAGAATTAATGAGCAGTTCTTC.

The rearrangement joins TRBV6-5 to TRBJ2-1; TRBD2 might be the D (6 bases). The germline V gene has CDR1 MNHEY and CDR2 SVGAGI. The CDR3 contains 14 residues. Trimming cost V 6 bases and J 0 bases, with 9 bases left between them. The CDR3 region has the DNA TGTGCCAGCAGGACGACTAGCTCCTACAATGAGCAGTTCTTC. Translating it yields CASRTTSSYNEQFF.

The chain carries TRBV7-6 and TRBJ2-1; TRBD2 matches 10 bases. Germline CDR1 SGHVS, CDR2 FNYEAQ. J lost 3 bases, V lost 8 bases, and 7 bases had no gene match. CDR3 length: 15 residues. CDR3 nucleotides: TGTGCCAGCGGAACTAGCGGGAAGAACTACAATGAGCAGTTCTTC. It is translated as CASGTSGKNYNEQFF.

This chain uses TRBV4-1 with TRBJ2-5, with 7 bases aligning to TRBD1. The germline V gene encodes CDR1 MGHRA and CDR2 YSYEKL. The CDR3 is 14 amino acids. The V and J ends lost 8 bases and 5 bases, in that order; junction bases with no gene match: 11. In nucleotides, the CDR3 is TGCGCCAGCGGGCCGGACAGGCGCGGTGAGACCCAGTACTTC. It specifies CASGPDRRGETQYF.

This chain uses TRBV10-2 with TRBJ2-7, with 10 positions matching TRBD2. This CDR3 is 13 amino acids long. From germline, CDR1 is WSHSY and CDR2 SAAADI. With 7 bases clipped from V and 3 bases from J, the junction kept 3 bases outside the gene matches. The CDR3 spells CASNPSGSYEQYF. In nucleotides, the CDR3 is TGCGCCAGCAACCCTAGCGGGAGCTACGAGCAGTACTTC.

The V and J genes are TRBV10-2 and TRBJ1-5; 8 nucleotides match TRBD1. V lost 6 bases to trimming and J lost 6 bases; unmatched junction nucleotides: 7. The length of the CDR3 is 14 residues. Germline lookup yields CDR1 WSHSY and CDR2 SAAADI. The CDR3 DNA reads TGCGCCAGCAGCTACACAGGGGGAAGTCAGCCCCAGCATTTT. Translating it yields CASSYTGGSQPQHF.

The chain's CDR3 is CASSLIITDTQYF. The CDR3 DNA reads TGTGCCAGCAGTTTAATAATCACAGATACGCAGTATTTT. The chain combines TRBV28 with TRBJ2-3; unclear D gene. The CDR3 covers 13 residues. V dropped 2 bases and J dropped 2 bases, with 5 bases sitting between them. From germline, CDR1 is MDHEN and CDR2 SYDVKM.

This rearrangement joins TRBV3-1 (or the pseudogene TRBV3-2) to TRBJ2-7; the match to TRBD2 covers 9 bases. Germline V CDR1 and CDR2: LGHDT, YNNKEL (reference sequence). The length of the CDR3 is 12 residues. V dropped 6 bases and J dropped 5; count of bases not matched to a gene: 2. The DNA for the CDR3 is TGTGCCAGCAGATCTAGCGGGAACGAGCAGTACTTC. It codes for CASRSSGNEQYF.

The rearrangement joins TRBV9 to TRBJ2-7, with D unresolved. Germline CDR1 and CDR2: SGDLS and YYNGEE. This CDR3 spans 15 amino acids. Trimming cost V 4 bases and J 2 bases, with 16 bases left between them. The CDR3 nucleotides read TGTGCCAGCAGCCCGAGCACCGGCGGAGCCTACGAGCAGTACTTC. This codes for CASSPSTGGAYEQYF.

The chain couples TRBV7-9 to TRBJ2-5, with a possible D match to TRBD1 (6 bases). Germline CDR1 reads SEHNR; CDR2 reads FQNEAQ (reference sequence). CDR3 length equals 13 residues. The V end lost 3 bases, the J end lost 3 bases, and 8 bases lay between the germline ends. This CDR3 reads CASSFRGEETQYF. CDR3 coding DNA: TGTGCCAGCAGCTTCAGGGGAGAAGAGACCCAGTACTTC. The full variable domain, completed using reference TRBV7-9 and TRBJ2-5, is DTGVSQNPRHKITKRGQNVTFRCDPISEHNRLYWYRQTLGQGPEFLTYFQNEAQLEKSRLLSDRFSAERPKGSFSTLEIQRTEQGDSAMYLCASSFRGEETQYFGPGTRLLVL.

The chain uses TRBV5-4 and TRBJ2-7; 8 bases map to TRBD2. V gave up 6 bases and J gave up 10 bases; unmatched junction bases: 18. The CDR3 consists of 15 residues. In germline, CDR1 is SGHNT, CDR2 YYREEE (reference sequence). CDR3 loop: CASTPPGAGESEQYF. The CDR3 DNA is TGTGCCAGCACCCCCCCGGGAGCGGGAGAGTCAGAACAGTACTTC.

This chain links TRBV7-6 with TRBJ2-6; D uncertain. The ends were cut back, 4 bases at V and 2 bases at J, with 9 bases in the middle. In germline, CDR1 is SGHVS, CDR2 FNYEAQ. The CDR3 consists of 15 residues. CDR3 protein: CASSSRRAGANVLTF. The CDR3 bases are TGTGCCAGCAGCTCCCGTAGAGCTGGGGCCAACGTCCTGACTTTC. The full variable domain, with the rest looked up from reference TRBV7-6 and TRBJ2-6, is GAGVSQSPRYKVTKRGQDVALRCDPISGHVSLYWYRQALGQGPEFLTYFNYEAQQDKSGLPNDRFSAERPEGSISTLTIQRTEQRDSAMYRCASSSRRAGANVLTFGAGSRLTVL.

This chain uses TRBV5-1 with TRBJ2-5; 8 bases are a match to TRBD2. Germline CDR1 SGHRS, CDR2 YFSETQ. J gave up 5 bases and V 4 bases, and 10 bases lay outside the gene matches. The CDR3 consists of 15 residues. CDR3 amino acids: CASSNSGSLGETQYF. The CDR3 nucleotides are TGCGCCAGCAGCAACAGCGGGAGCTTGGGCGAGACCCAGTACTTC.

This chain joins TRBV21-1 and TRBJ2-5; the DNA was not used to check the table's D call, TRBD2. TRBV21-1 corresponds to a pseudogene. The CDR3 sequence is 15 residues long. The CDR3 reads CASTPGLADQETQYF. CDR3 nucleotides: TGTGCCAGCACTCCGGGACTAGCGGACCAAGAGACCCAGTACTTC.